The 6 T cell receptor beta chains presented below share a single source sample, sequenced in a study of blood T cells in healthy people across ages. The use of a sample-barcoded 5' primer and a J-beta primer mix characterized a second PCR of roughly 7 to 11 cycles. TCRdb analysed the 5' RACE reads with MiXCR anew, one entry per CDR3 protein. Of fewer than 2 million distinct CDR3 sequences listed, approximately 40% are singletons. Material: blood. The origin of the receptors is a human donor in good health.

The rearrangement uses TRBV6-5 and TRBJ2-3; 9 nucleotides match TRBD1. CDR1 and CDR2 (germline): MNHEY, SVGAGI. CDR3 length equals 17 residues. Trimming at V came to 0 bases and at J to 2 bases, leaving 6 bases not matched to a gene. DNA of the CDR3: TGTGCCAGCAGTTACTCTCCGGGACAGGGATTCACAGATACGCAGTATTTT. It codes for CASSYSPGQGFTDTQYF.

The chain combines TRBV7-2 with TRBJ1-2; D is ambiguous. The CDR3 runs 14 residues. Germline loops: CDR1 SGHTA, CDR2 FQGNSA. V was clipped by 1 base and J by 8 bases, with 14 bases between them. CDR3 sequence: CASSLVSPSKGYTF. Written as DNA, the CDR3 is TGTGCCAGCAGCTTAGTTTCCCCCTCCAAGGGCTACACCTTC.

CDR3 DNA: TGTGCCAGCAGGACGGGACCCTTCTACACCTTC. It encodes CASRTGPFYTF. The chain uses TRBV7-2 and TRBJ1-2, with a possible D match to TRBD1 (5 bases). Germline V gives CDR1 SGHTA, CDR2 FQGNSA. V lost 6 bases and J 10 bases, leaving 12 bases between the germline ends. This CDR3 has 11 residues. Drawing the rest from reference TRBV7-2 and TRBJ1-2, the complete variable domain is GAGVSQSPSNKVTEKGKDVELRCDPISGHTALYWYRQSLGQGLEFLIYFQGNSAPDKSGLPSDRFSAERTGGSVSTLTIQRTQQEDSAVYLCASRTGPFYTFGSGTRLTVV.

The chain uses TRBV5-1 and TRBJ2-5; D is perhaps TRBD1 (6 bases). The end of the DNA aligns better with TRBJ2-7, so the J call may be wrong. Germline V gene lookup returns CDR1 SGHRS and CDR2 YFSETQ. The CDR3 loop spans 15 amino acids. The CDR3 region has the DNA TGCGCCAGCAGCTTGGTTTTCCCACAGGGCTACGAGCAGTACTTC. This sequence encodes CASSLVFPQGYEQYF.

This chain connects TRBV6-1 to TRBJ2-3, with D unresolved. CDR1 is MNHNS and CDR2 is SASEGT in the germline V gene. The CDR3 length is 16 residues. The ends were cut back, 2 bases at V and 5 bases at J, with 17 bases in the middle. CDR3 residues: CASSEKLAMPGDTQYF. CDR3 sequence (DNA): TGTGCCAGCAGTGAAAAATTAGCTATGCCAGGAGATACGCAGTATTTT.

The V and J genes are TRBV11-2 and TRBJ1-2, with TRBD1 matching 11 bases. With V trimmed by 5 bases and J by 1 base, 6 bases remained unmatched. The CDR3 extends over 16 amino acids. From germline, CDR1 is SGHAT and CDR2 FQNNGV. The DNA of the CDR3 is TGTGCCAGCAGCGCCCGGGGACAGGGGGGTAACTATGGCTACACCTTC. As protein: CASSARGQGGNYGYTF.